This TCR beta chain was found in a study of control samples from healthy donors and cancer patients (dated by TCRdb to 2018 to 2020). Library generation was performed with the immunoSEQ multiplex PCR assay. This immuneACCESS table, as held by TCRdb, lists in-frame sequences with V and J called but not all clones. Of the missing ones, under half trace to an unresolved V gene in checked studies; the others have no known cause. This sample gives around 150,000 clones in total; around 90% of them show up just once. The ten largest account for around 11% of the sample. A note on this clone: There is no known antigen for this receptor. Nothing much larger sits one base from this clone, and base qualities are not available.

CDR1 and CDR2 are read off the germline V gene as SGHTA and FQGNSA. The junction shows trimming of 2 bases on V and 1 base on J, plus 17 bases between the germline ends. The CDR3 goes from the cysteine to the phenylalanine over 17 residues. The read is trimmed to its CDR3 DNA, 51 bases read in frame from base 1. This receptor chain uses TRBV7-2 and TRBJ1-2; TRBD1 might be the D gene, on 5 matching bases. The specimen sequenced was blood. The sequence was collected from a man aged 25 to 40 in good health. The nucleotide sequence reads TGTGCCAGCAGCTTATCTATTACCCAGGGCAATAACTATGGCTACACCTTC. This translates into CASSLSITQGNNYGYTF.